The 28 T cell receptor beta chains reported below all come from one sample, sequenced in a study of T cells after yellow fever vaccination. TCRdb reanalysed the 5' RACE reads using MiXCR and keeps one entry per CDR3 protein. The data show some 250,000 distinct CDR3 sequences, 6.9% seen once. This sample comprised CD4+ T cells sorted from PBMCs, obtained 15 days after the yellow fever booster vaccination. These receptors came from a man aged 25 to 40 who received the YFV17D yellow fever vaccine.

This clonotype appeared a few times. CDR3 in amino acids: CASNDPSRETQYF. CDR3 sequence (DNA): TGTGCCAGCAACGATCCAAGCCGAGAGACCCAGTACTTC. The chain employs TRBV6-2 or TRBV6-3 and TRBJ2-5; no clear D gene. This CDR3 is built from 13 residues. Trimming pared 7 bases from V and 4 bases from J, leaving 13 bases between. Germline V gene data show CDR1 as MNHEY and CDR2 as SVGEGT.

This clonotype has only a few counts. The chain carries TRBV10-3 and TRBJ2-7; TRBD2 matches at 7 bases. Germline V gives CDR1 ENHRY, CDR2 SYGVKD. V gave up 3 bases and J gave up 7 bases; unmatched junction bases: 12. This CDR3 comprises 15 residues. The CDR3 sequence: CAISEGGSSVMEQYF. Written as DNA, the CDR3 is TGTGCCATCAGTGAAGGCGGGAGTTCCGTTATGGAGCAGTACTTC.

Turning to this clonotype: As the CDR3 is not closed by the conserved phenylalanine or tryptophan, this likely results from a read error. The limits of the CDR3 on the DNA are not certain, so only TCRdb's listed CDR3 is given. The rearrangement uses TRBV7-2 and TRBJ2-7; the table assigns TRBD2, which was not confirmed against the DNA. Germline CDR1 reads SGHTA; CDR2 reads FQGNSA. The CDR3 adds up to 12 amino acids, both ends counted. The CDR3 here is CASSAGTSGASL.

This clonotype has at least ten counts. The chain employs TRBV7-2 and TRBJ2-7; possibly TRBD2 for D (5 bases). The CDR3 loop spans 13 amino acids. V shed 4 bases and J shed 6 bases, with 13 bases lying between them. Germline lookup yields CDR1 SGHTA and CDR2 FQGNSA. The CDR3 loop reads CASSSINSAEQYF. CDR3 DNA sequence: TGTGCCAGCAGCTCTATTAATAGCGCCGAGCAGTACTTC.

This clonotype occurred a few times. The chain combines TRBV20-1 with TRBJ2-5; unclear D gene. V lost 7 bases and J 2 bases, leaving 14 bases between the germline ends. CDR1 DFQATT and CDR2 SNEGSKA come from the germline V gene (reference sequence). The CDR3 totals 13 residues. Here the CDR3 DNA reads TGCAGTGTCATATCCTTAGGGCAAGAGACCCAGTACTTC. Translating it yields CSVISLGQETQYF.

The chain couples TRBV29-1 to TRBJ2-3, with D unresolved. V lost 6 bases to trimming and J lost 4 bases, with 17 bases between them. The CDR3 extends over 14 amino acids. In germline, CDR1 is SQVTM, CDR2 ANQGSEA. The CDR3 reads CSVKWHSAPDTQYF. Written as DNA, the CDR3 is TGCAGCGTAAAGTGGCACAGCGCGCCAGATACGCAGTATTTT.

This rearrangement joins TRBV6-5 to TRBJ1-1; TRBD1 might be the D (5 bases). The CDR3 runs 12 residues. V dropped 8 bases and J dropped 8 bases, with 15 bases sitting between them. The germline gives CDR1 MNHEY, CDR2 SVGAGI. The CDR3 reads CASLGGVGEAFF. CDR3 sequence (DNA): TGTGCCAGCCTGGGAGGGGTGGGGGAAGCTTTCTTT.

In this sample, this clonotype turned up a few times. The CDR3 sequence is CASSEAAGLFSYNEQFF. CDR3 DNA: TGTGCCAGCAGTGAAGCGGCGGGACTTTTCTCCTACAATGAGCAGTTCTTC. The chain employs TRBV6-1 and TRBJ2-1, with a weak D call TRBD2 (6 bases). The CDR3 contains 17 residues. Trimming removed 0 bases from V and 0 bases from J, with 12 bases in between. Germline CDR1 reads MNHNS; CDR2 reads SASEGT.

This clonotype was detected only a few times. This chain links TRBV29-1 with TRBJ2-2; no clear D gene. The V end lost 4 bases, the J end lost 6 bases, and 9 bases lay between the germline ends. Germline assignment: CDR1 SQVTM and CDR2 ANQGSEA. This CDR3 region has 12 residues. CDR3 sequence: CSVARYSGELFF. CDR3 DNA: TGCAGCGTTGCCCGCTACTCCGGGGAGCTGTTTTTT.

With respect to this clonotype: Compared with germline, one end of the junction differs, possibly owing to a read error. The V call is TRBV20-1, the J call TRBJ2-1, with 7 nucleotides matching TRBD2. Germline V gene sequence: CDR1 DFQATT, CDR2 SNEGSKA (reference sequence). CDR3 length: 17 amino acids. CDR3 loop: CSASGGIRGTSYNEQFF. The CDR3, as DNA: TGCAGCGCTAGCGGAGGGATAAGGGGCACATCCTACAATGAGCAGTTCTTC.

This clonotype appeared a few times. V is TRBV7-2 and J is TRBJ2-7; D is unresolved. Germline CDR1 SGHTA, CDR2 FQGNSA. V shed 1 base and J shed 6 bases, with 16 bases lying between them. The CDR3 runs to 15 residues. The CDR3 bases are TGTGCCAGCAGCTTAGGGGCCCTAAGAGGTGTCGAGCAGTACTTC. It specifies CASSLGALRGVEQYF.

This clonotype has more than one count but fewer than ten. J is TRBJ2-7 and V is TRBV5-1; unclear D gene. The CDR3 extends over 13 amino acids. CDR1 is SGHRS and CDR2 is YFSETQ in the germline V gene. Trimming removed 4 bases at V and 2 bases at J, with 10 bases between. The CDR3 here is CASSIDTPYEQYF. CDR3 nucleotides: TGCGCCAGCAGCATTGACACGCCCTACGAGCAGTACTTC.

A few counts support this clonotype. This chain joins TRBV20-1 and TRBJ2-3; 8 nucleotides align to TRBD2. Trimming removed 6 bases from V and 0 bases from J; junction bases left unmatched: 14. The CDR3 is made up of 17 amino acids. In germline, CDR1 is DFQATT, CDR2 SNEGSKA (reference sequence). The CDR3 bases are TGCAGTGCCGCAATCTTAGCGGGAACCTCTAGCACAGATACGCAGTATTTT. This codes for CSAAILAGTSSTDTQYF.

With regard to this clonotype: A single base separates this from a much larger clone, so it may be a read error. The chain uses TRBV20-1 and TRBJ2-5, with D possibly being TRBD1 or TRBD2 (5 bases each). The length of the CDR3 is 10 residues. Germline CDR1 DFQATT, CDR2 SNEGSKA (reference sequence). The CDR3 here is CTAQRGTQYF. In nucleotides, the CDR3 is TGCACTGCCCAGAGGGGGACCCAGTACTTC.

DNA for the CDR3: TGCAGTGCTAGAGGTTCAGAAAAACTGTTTTTT. It yields the protein CSARGSEKLFF. The J gene is TRBJ1-4, the V gene TRBV20-1, with D unresolved. CDR1 is DFQATT and CDR2 is SNEGSKA in the germline V gene (reference sequence). V lost 1 base to trimming and J lost 8 bases, with 5 bases between them. The CDR3 is made up of 11 amino acids.

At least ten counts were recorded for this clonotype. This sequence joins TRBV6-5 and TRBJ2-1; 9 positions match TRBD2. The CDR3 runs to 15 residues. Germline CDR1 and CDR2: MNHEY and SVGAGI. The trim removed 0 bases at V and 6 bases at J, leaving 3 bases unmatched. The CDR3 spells CASSYSWREGNEQFF. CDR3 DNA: TGTGCCAGCAGTTACTCGTGGCGGGAGGGCAATGAGCAGTTCTTC.

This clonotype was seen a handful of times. CDR3: CSARGVQGAMNTEAFF. The CDR3 nucleotides read TGCAGTGCTAGGGGGGTACAGGGGGCGATGAACACTGAAGCTTTCTTT. The chain joins TRBV20-1 to TRBJ1-1; the match to TRBD1 covers 9 bases. This CDR3 contains 16 residues. The germline V gene encodes CDR1 DFQATT and CDR2 SNEGSKA (reference sequence). V lost 3 bases and J lost 0; bases outside the gene matches: 8.

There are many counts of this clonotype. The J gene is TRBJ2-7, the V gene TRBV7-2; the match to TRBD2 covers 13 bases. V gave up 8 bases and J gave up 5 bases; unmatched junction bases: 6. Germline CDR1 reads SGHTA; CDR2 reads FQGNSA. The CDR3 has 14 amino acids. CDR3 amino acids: CASGLAGAFHEQYF. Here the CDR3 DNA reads TGTGCCAGCGGACTAGCGGGAGCTTTCCACGAGCAGTACTTC.

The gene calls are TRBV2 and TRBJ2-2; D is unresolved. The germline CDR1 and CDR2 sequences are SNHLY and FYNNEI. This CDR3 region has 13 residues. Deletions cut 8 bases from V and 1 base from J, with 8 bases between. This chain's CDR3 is CASAEENTGELFF. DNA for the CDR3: TGTGCCAGCGCGGAAGAGAACACCGGGGAGCTGTTTTTT.

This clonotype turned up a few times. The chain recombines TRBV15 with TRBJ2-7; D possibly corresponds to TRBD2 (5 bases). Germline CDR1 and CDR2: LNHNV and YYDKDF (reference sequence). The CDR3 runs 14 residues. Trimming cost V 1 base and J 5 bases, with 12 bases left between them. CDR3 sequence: CATSRVARADEQYF. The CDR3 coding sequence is TGTGCCACCAGCAGAGTGGCCAGAGCGGACGAGCAGTACTTC.

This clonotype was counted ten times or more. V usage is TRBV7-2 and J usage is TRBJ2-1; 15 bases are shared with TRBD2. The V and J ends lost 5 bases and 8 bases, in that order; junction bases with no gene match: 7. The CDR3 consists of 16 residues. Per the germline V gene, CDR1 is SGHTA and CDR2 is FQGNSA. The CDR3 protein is CASSVRGTSGRYEQFF. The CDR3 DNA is TGTGCCAGCAGCGTTCGCGGGACTAGCGGGAGGTATGAGCAGTTCTTC.

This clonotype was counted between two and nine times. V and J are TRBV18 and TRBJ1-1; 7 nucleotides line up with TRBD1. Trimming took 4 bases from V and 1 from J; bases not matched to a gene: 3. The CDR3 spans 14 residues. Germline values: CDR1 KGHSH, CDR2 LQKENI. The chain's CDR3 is CASSQGASNTEAFF. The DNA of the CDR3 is TGTGCCAGCTCACAGGGGGCGTCGAACACTGAAGCTTTCTTT. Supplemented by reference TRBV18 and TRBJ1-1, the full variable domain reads NAGVMQNPRHLVRRRGQEARLRCSPMKGHSHVYWYRQLPEEGLKFMVYLQKENIIDESGMPKERFSAEFPKEGPSILRIQQVVRGDSAAYFCASSQGASNTEAFFGQGTRLTVV.

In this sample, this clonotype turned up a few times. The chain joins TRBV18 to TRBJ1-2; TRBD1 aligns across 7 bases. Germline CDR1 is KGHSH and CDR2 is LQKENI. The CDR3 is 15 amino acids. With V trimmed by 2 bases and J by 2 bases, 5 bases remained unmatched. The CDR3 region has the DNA TGTGCCAGCTCACCAAGTCAACAGGGGAACTATGGCTACACCTTC. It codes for CASSPSQQGNYGYTF. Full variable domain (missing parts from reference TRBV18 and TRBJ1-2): NAGVMQNPRHLVRRRGQEARLRCSPMKGHSHVYWYRQLPEEGLKFMVYLQKENIIDESGMPKERFSAEFPKEGPSILRIQQVVRGDSAAYFCASSPSQQGNYGYTFGSGTRLTVV.

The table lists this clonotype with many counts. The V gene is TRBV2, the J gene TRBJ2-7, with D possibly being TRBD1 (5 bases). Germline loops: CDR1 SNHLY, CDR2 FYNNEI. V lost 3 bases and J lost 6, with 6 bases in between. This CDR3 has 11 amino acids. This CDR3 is CASSETVEQYF. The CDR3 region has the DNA TGTGCCAGCAGTGAGACAGTCGAGCAGTACTTC.

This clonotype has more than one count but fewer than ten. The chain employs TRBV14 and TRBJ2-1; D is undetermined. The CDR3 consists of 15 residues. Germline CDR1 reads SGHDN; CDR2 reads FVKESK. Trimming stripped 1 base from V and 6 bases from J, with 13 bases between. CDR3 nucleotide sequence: TGTGCCAGCAGCCAAGTGATGAATCAAGTCAATGAGCAGTTCTTC. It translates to CASSQVMNQVNEQFF. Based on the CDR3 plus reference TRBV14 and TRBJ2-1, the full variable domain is EAGVTQFPSHSVIEKGQTVTLRCDPISGHDNLYWYRRVMGKEIKFLLHFVKESKQDESGMPNNRFLAERTGGTYSTLKVQPAELEDSGVYFCASSQVMNQVNEQFFGPGTRLTVL.

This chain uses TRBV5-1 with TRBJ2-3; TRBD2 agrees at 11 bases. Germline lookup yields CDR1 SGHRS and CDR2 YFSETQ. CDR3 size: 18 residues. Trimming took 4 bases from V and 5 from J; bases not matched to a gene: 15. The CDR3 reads CASSSSGTSGSGGDTQYF. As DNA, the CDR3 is TGCGCCAGCAGCAGTTCTGGGACTAGCGGTTCCGGCGGAGATACGCAGTATTTT.

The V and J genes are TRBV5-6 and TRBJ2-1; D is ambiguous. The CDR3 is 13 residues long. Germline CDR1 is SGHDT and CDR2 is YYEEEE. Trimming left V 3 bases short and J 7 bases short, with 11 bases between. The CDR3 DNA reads TGTGCCAGCAGCTCTGGAACCCAAAATGAGCAGTTCTTC. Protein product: CASSSGTQNEQFF.

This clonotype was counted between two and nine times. CDR3 DNA: TGCAGCGTTGAACAGGGCAGACTCCAAGAGACCCAGTACTTC. Translated, it gives CSVEQGRLQETQYF. The chain employs TRBV29-1 and TRBJ2-5; a weak D match, TRBD1 (5 bases). Trimming took 2 bases from V and 1 from J, leaving 11 bases between them. The germline CDR1 and CDR2 sequences are SQVTM and ANQGSEA. The CDR3 length is 14 residues.